The next 13 T cell receptor beta chains were all read from a single sample in a study of CD8+ T cells in alopecia areata. Extraction of RNA preceded its reverse transcription into cDNA, which served as the sequencing template. This table comes from immunoSEQ multiplex PCR, and its TCRdb copy is limited to in-frame clones, with some not included. The repertoire holds roughly 35,000 clones, with less than 70% as singletons. Sequencing was performed on NKG2D-high CD8+ T cells sorted from blood. The source of these receptors is a human donor with alopecia areata.

The chain is built from TRBV27 and TRBJ1-1; D is possibly TRBD1 (6 bases). V was trimmed by 4 bases and J by 1 base, leaving 10 bases between them. The CDR3 runs 14 residues. Germline V gives CDR1 MNHEY, CDR2 SMNVEV (reference sequence). In DNA form, the CDR3 reads TGTGCCAGCAGTTCCGGGACACGGAACACTGAAGCTTTCTTT. As protein: CASSSGTRNTEAFF.

The chain employs TRBV27 and TRBJ1-1, with TRBD1 identical over 7 bases. V lost 3 bases and J lost 3; bases outside the gene matches: 7. The germline V gene encodes CDR1 MNHEY and CDR2 SMNVEV (reference sequence). There are 15 residues in the CDR3. CDR3: CASSLRGRGDTEAFF. DNA for the CDR3: TGTGCCAGCAGTTTGAGGGGCAGGGGGGACACTGAAGCTTTCTTT.

This clone occurred a few times. The J gene is TRBJ2-7, the V gene TRBV5-1; tentatively, D is TRBD1 (6 bases). V was pared by 1 base and J by 2 bases, with 10 bases between. This CDR3 contains 14 residues. Germline-derived CDR1 and CDR2 are SGHRS and YFSETQ. CDR3 nucleotide sequence: TGCGCCAGCAGCTTGACAGGGCTTACCTACGAGCAGTACTTC. Translated: CASSLTGLTYEQYF. Full variable domain (rest looked up from reference TRBV5-1 and TRBJ2-7): KAGVTQTPRYLIKTRGQQVTLSCSPISGHRSVSWYQQTPGQGLQFLFEYFSETQRNKGNFPGRFSGRQFSNSRSEMNVSTLELGDSALYLCASSLTGLTYEQYFGPGTRLTVT.

This clone was detected only a few times. CDR3 loop: CASSASGDNSYEQYF. In DNA, the CDR3 is TGTGCCAGCAGTGCCTCAGGGGATAACTCCTACGAGCAGTACTTC. The chain has TRBV6-5 and TRBJ2-7; TRBD1 might be the D (6 bases). CDR1 is MNHEY and CDR2 is SVGAGI in the germline V gene. This CDR3 spans 15 amino acids. V dropped 5 bases and J dropped 0 bases, with 14 bases sitting between them.

The chain recombines TRBV7-9 with TRBJ2-5; the D gene is possibly TRBD1 (7 bases). Per germline, CDR1 SEHNR and CDR2 FQNEAQ (reference sequence). The V end was cut by 5 bases, the J end by 7 bases, with 8 bases between. The CDR3 runs 11 residues. The CDR3 loop is CASSQGGTQYF. CDR3 bases: TGTGCCAGCAGCCAGGGGGGGACCCAGTACTTC.

The rearrangement uses TRBV2 and TRBJ2-1; D possibly uses TRBD1 or TRBD2 (5 bases each). Germline V gene lookup returns CDR1 SNHLY and CDR2 FYNNEI. This CDR3 has 16 amino acids. The V end lost 2 bases, the J end lost 0 bases, and 11 bases lay between the germline ends. As DNA, the CDR3 is TGTGCCAGCAGTGAAAGTCGGGACCCCTCCTACAATGAGCAGTTCTTC. Translation: CASSESRDPSYNEQFF.

The V call is TRBV29-1, the J call TRBJ2-4; tentative D call: TRBD2 (6 bases). Germline V gene sequence: CDR1 SQVTM, CDR2 ANQGSEA. Deletions cut 3 bases from V and 0 bases from J, with 12 bases between. The CDR3 consists of 15 residues. The CDR3 spells CSVDSGRGAKNIQYF. In DNA form, the CDR3 reads TGCAGCGTTGATTCTGGGCGGGGAGCCAAAAACATTCAGTACTTC.

The rearrangement joins TRBV19 to TRBJ1-1; no reliable D call. This CDR3 comprises 12 residues. V lost 7 bases, J lost 1 base, and 7 bases lay in between. Looked up from germline, CDR1 is LNHDA and CDR2 is SQIVND (reference sequence). The CDR3 DNA follows: TGTGCCAGTACCAGACAGAACACTGAAGCTTTCTTT. It codes for CASTRQNTEAFF.

The table lists this clone with a few counts. This sequence joins TRBV23-1 and TRBJ1-1; D gene unclear. TRBV23-1 is known as an ORF, though its function is uncertain. The CDR3 has 14 residues. Trimming stripped 4 bases from V and 0 bases from J, with 9 bases between. CDR3 in DNA: TGCGCCAGCAGTCTCCCAGATATGAACACTGAAGCTTTCTTT. It encodes CASSLPDMNTEAFF.

The chain joins TRBV7-9 to TRBJ2-5; possibly TRBD1 or TRBD2 for D (7 bases each). The germline V gene has CDR1 SEHNR and CDR2 FQNEAQ (reference sequence). The CDR3 runs 15 residues. The V end was cut by 3 bases, the J end by 6 bases, with 17 bases between. The CDR3 DNA reads TGTGCCAGCAGCTTCGACAGGGAGGGCGGAAAGACCCAGTACTTC. It codes for CASSFDREGGKTQYF.

The V gene is TRBV9, the J gene TRBJ1-1; 8 bases align to TRBD1. J lost 0 bases, V lost 0 bases, and 4 bases had no gene match. CDR3 size: 16 residues. Germline V CDR1 and CDR2: SGDLS, YYNGEE. CDR3 nucleotide sequence: TGTGCCAGCAGCGTAGTGGGGACAGGCATGAACACTGAAGCTTTCTTT. Translating it yields CASSVVGTGMNTEAFF.

This clone was counted a single time. The same CDR3 also results from other DNA sequences found in this sample. The rearrangement links TRBV29-1 to TRBJ1-2; 7 nucleotides match TRBD1. The germline CDR1 and CDR2 sequences are SQVTM and ANQGSEA. The junction had 9 bases not matched to a gene; V was cut back by 4 bases and J by 4 bases. The CDR3 contains 14 residues. The CDR3 reads CSVAPGQRIYGYTF. As DNA, the CDR3 is TGCAGCGTTGCCCCGGGACAGAGAATCTATGGCTACACCTTC.

In this sample, this clone turned up once. The CDR3 DNA reads TGCGCCAGCAGCCAAGACAGGGACTACTCCTACGAGCAGTACTTC. It is translated as CASSQDRDYSYEQYF. The chain joins TRBV4-3 to TRBJ2-7; 7 nucleotides align to TRBD2. This CDR3 region has 15 residues. V trimming: 0 bases; J trimming: 0 bases; junction bases outside the gene matches: 2. Germline CDR1 LGHNA, CDR2 YSLEER.